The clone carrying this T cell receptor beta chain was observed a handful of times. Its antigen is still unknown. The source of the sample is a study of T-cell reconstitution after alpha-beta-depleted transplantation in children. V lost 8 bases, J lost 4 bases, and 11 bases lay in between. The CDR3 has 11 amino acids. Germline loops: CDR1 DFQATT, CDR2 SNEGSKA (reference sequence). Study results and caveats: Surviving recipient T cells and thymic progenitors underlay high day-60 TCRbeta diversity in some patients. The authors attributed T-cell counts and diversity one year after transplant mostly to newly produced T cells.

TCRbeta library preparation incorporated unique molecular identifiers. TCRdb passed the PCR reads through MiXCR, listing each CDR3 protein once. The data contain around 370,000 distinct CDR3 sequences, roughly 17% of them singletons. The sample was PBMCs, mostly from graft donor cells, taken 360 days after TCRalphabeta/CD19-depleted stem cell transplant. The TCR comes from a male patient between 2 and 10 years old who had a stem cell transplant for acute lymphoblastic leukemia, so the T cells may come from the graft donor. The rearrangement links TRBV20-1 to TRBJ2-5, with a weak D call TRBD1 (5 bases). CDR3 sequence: CSPGWRETQYF. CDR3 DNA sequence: TGCAGTCCAGGGTGGAGAGAGACCCAGTACTTC.